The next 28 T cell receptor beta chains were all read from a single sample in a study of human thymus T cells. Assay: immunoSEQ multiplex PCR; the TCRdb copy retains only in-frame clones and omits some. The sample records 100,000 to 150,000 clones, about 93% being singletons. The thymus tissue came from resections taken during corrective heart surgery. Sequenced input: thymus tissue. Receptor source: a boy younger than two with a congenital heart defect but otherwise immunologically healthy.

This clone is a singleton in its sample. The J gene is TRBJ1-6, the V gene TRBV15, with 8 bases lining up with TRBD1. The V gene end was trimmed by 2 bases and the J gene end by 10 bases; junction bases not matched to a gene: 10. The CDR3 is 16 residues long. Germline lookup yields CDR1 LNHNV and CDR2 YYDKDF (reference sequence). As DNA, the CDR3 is TGTGCCACCAGCAGACGTCACGACAGGGGAGGGTCACCCCTCCACTTT. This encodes CATSRRHDRGGSPLHF.

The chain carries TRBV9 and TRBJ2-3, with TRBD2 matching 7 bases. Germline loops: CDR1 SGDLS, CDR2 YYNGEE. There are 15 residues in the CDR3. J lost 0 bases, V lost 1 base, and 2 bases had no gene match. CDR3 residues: CASSVTGGSTDTQYF. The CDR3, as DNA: TGTGCCAGCAGCGTAACGGGGGGAAGCACAGATACGCAGTATTTT.

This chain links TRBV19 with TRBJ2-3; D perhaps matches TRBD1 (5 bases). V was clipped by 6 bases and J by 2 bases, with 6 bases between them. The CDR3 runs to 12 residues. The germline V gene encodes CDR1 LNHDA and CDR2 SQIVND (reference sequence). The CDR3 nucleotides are TGTGCCAGTAGGGACAACACAGATACGCAGTATTTT. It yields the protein CASRDNTDTQYF.

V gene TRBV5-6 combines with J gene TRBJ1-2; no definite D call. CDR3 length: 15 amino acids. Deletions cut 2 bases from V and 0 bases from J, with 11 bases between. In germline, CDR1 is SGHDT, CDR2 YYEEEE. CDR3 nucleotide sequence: TGTGCCAGCAGCTTCCTGGGCAGGTCTAACTATGGCTACACCTTC. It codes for CASSFLGRSNYGYTF.

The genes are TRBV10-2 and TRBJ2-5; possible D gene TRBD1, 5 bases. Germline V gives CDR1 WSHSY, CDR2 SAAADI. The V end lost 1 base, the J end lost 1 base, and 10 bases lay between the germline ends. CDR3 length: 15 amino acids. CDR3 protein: CASSEWGRGQETQYF. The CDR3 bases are TGCGCCAGCAGTGAGTGGGGTAGGGGCCAAGAGACCCAGTACTTC.

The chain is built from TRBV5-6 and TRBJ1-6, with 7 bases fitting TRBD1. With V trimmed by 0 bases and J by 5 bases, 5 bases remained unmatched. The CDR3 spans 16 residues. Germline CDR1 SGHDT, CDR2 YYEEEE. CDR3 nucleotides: TGTGCCAGCAGCTTGGACAGGGGCCCCCATAATTCACCCCTCCACTTT. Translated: CASSLDRGPHNSPLHF.

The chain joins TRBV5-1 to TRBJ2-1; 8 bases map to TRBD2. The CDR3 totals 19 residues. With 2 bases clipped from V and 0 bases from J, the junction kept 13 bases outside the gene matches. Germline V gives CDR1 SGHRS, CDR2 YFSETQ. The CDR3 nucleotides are TGCGCCAGCAGCTTTTGGCTCGGACTGAGCGGGGGCTCCTACAATGAGCAGTTCTTC. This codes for CASSFWLGLSGGSYNEQFF.

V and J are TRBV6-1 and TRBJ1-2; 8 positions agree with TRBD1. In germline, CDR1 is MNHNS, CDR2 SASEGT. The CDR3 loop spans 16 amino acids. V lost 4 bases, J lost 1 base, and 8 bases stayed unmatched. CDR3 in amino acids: CASSARQGTGNYGYTF. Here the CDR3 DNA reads TGTGCCAGCAGTGCCCGACAGGGGACGGGTAACTATGGCTACACCTTC.

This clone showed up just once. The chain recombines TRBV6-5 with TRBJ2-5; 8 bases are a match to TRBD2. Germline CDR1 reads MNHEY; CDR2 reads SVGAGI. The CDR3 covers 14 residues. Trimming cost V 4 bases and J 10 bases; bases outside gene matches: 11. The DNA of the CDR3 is TGTGCCAGCAGTTCCGGGACGTACGGGGGGGGCCAGTACTTC. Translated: CASSSGTYGGGQYF.

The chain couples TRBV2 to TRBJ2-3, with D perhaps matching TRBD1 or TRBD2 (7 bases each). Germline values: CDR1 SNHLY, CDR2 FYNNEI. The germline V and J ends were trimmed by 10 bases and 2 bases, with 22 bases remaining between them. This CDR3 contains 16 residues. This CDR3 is CATTRGGRGDTDTQYF. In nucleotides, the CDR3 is TGTGCCACCACCAGGGGGGGGCGGGGCGACACAGATACGCAGTATTTT.

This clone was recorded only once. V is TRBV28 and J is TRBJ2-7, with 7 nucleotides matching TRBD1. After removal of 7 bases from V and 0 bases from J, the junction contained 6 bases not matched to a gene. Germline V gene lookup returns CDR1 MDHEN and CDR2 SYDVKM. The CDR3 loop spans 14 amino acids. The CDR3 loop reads CASTPGTDSYEQYF. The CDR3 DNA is TGTGCCAGCACTCCCGGGACAGACTCCTACGAGCAGTACTTC.

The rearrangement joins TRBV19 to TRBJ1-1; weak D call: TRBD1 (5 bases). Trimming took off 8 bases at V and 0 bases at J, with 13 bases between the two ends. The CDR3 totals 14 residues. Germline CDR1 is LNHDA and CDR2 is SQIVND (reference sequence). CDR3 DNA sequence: TGTGCCAGTGGGGAGGGGATTTTGAACACTGAAGCTTTCTTT. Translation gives CASGEGILNTEAFF.

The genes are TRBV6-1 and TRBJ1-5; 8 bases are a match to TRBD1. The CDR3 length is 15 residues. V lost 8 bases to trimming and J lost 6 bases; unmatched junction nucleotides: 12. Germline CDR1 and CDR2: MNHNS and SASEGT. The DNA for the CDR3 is TGTGCCAGCTGGGACAGGCTAGATTCTTCTCAGCCCCAGCATTTT. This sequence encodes CASWDRLDSSQPQHF.

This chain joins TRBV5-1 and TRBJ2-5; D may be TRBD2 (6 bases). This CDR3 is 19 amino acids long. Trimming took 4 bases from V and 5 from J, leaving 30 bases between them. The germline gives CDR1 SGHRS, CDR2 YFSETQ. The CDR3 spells CASSLRPYTWRGLQETQYF. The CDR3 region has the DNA TGCGCCAGCAGCCTCAGACCGTATACCTGGCGGGGCCTTCAGGAGACCCAGTACTTC.

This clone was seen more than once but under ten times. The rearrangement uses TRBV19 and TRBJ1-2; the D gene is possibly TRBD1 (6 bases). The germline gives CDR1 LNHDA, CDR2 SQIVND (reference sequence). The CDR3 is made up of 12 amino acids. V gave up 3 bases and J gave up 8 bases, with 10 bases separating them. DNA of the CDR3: TGTGCCAGTAGTATTGCAGGGGAAGGCTACACCTTC. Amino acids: CASSIAGEGYTF.

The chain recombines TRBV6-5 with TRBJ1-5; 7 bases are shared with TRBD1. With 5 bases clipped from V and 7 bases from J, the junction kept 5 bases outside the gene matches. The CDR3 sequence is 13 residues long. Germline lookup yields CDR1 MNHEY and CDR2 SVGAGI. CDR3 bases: TGTGCCAGCAGTAAACAGGGGCCCCAGCCCCAGCATTTT. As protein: CASSKQGPQPQHF.

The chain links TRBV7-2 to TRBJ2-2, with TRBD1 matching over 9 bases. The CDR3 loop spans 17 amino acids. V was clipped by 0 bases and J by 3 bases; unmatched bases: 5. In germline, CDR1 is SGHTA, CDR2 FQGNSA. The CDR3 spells CASSLAGQGDHTGELFF. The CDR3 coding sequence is TGTGCCAGCAGCTTAGCGGGACAGGGTGACCACACCGGGGAGCTGTTTTTT.

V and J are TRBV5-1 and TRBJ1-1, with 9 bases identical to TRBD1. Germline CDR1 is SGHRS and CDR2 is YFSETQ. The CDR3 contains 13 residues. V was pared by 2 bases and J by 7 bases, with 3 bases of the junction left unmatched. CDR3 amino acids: CASSLPGQGEAFF. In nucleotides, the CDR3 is TGCGCCAGCAGCTTACCGGGACAGGGTGAAGCTTTCTTT.

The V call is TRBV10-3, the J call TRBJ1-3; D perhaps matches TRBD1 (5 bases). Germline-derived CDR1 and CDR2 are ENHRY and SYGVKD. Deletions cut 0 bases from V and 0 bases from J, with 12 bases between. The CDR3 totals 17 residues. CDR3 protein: CAISESWGLYSGNTIYF. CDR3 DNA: TGTGCCATCAGTGAGTCCTGGGGCCTTTACTCTGGAAACACCATATATTTT.

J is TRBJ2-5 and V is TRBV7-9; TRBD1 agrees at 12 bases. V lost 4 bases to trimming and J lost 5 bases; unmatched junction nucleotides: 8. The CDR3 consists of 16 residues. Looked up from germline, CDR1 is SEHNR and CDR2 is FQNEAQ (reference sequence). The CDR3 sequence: CASSSRDRGPGETQYF. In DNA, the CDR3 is TGTGCCAGCAGCTCCCGGGACAGGGGGCCCGGGGAGACCCAGTACTTC.

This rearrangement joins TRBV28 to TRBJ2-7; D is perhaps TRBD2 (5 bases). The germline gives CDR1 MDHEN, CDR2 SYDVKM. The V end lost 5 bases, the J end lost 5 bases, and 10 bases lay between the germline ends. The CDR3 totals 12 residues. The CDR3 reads CASSPTGDEQYF. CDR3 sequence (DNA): TGTGCCAGCAGTCCCACCGGGGACGAGCAGTACTTC.

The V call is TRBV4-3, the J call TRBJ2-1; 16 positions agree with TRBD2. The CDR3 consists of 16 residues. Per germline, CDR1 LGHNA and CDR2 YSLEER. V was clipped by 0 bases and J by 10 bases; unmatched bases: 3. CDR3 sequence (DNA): TGCGCCAGCAGCCAAGATGGGACTAGCGGGGGGGCGGAGCAGTTCTTC. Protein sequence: CASSQDGTSGGAEQFF.

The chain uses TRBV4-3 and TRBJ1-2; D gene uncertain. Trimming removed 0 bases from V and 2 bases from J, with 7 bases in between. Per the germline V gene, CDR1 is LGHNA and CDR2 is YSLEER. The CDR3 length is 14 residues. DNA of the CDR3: TGCGCCAGCAGCCAAGATAGGGTAAACTATGGCTACACCTTC. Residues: CASSQDRVNYGYTF.

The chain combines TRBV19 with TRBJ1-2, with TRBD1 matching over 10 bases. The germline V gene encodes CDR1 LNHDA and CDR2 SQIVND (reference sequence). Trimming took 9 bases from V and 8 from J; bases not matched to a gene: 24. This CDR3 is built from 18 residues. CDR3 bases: TGTGCCAGCGACGAACGCCAGAACCTCGGAGACAGGGGGCGCGGCTACACCTTC. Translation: CASDERQNLGDRGRGYTF.

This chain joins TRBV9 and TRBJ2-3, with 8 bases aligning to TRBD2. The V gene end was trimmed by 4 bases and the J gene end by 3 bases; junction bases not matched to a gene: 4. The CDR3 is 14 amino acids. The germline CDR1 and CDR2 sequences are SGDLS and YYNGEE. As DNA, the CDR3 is TGTGCCAGCAGCCGCGGGGGGTCTACAGATACGCAGTATTTT. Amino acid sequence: CASSRGGSTDTQYF. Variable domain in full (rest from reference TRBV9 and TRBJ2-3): DSGVTQTPKHLITATGQRVTLRCSPRSGDLSVYWYQQSLDQGLQFLIQYYNGEERAKGNILERFSAQQFPDLHSELNLSSLELGDSALYFCASSRGGSTDTQYFGPGTRLTVL.

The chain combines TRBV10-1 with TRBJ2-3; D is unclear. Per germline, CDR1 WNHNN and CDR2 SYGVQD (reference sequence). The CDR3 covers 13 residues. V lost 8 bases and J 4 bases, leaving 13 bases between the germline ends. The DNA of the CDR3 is TGCGCCAGCTGCAGCGAAAAATCAGATACGCAGTATTTT. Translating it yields CASCSEKSDTQYF.

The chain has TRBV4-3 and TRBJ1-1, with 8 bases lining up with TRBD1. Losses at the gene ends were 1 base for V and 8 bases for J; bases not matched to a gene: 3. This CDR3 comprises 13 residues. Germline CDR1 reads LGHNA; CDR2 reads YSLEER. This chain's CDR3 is CASSQARDREAFF. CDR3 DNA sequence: TGCGCCAGCAGCCAAGCCCGGGACAGGGAAGCTTTCTTT.

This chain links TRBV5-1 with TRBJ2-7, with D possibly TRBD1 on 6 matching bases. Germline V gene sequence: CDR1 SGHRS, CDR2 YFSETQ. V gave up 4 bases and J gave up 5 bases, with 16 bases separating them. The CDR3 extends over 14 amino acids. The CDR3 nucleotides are TGCGCCAGCAGCCCTCCGGGACAAGTCCACGAGCAGTACTTC. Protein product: CASSPPGQVHEQYF.